The rows below give T cell receptor beta chains drawn from one sample of a study of early T cells in non-severe SARS-CoV-2 infection. From the 5' RACE reads, TCRdb called clonotypes with MiXCR, one entry per CDR3 protein. The table shows fewer than 100,000 distinct CDR3 sequences, with roughly 12% occurring only once. The sequencing input was whole blood. Receptors originate from an adult who was a healthcare worker with PCR-confirmed SARS-CoV-2 infection or an uninfected control (not recorded which). Both conserved end residues are part of each CDR3. A D gene is named only where the DNA matches it firmly. Size tells how often a clone was seen (once, few, many) or the class of an expanded clone, and some rows leave it out.

TRBV28	TRBJ2-4	NA	NA	CASSPPEQAKNIQYF	TGTGCCAGCAGTCCCCCCGAGCAGGCCAAAAACATTCAGTACTTC
TRBV7-9	TRBJ2-5	NA	NA	CASSLASVQETQYF	TGTGCCAGCAGCTTAGCGAGCGTCCAAGAGACCCAGTACTTC
TRBV7-9	TRBJ1-1	few	NA	CASSLGRENTEAFF	TGTGCCAGCAGCTTAGGGCGGGAGAACACTGAAGCTTTCTTT
TRBV7-9	TRBJ2-3	many	TRBD2	CASSLGGRAEDTQYF	TGTGCCAGCAGTTTGGGCGGGAGGGCCGAAGATACGCAGTATTTT
TRBV18	TRBJ2-6	NA	NA	CASSPIQQYRGANVLTF	TGTGCCAGCTCACCAATACAGCAGTACCGTGGGGCCAACGTCCTGACTTTC
TRBV20-1	TRBJ2-7	many	TRBD2	CSPTSGIAYEQYF	TGCAGTCCGACTAGCGGGATTGCCTACGAGCAGTACTTC
TRBV28	TRBJ2-1	many	NA	CASSFLAGSDAYNEQFF	TGTGCCAGCAGTTTCCTCGCGGGTAGCGACGCCTACAATGAGCAGTTCTTC
TRBV5-1	TRBJ2-2	NA	NA	CASSLEGPDTGELFF	TGCGCCAGCAGCTTGGAAGGGCCAGACACCGGGGAGCTGTTTTTT
TRBV20-1	TRBJ2-3	few	TRBD2	CSAPGLGDTQYF	TGCAGTGCGCCGGGACTAGGGGATACGCAGTATTTT
TRBV9	TRBJ2-2	NA	NA	CASSVPDRRGTGELFF	TGTGCCAGCAGCGTACCCGACAGGAGGGGCACCGGGGAGCTGTTTTTT
TRBV4-1	TRBJ2-1	NA	NA	CASSHEAYGEQFF	TGCGCCAGCAGCCACGAAGCCTACGGTGAGCAGTTCTTC
TRBV5-4	TRBJ2-7	many	TRBD2	CASSRAGVPYEQYF	TGTGCCAGCAGCCGAGCGGGAGTACCCTACGAGCAGTACTTC
TRBV5-6	TRBJ2-2	many	TRBD2	CASSPLLAGDTGELFF	TGTGCCAGCAGCCCTCTACTGGCGGGAGACACCGGGGAGCTGTTTTTT
TRBV28	TRBJ2-7	many	TRBD1	CASSLIRDRGPPYEQYF	TGTGCCAGCAGTTTAATAAGGGACAGGGGGCCCCCCTACGAGCAGTACTTC
TRBV29-1	TRBJ1-1	NA	NA	CSVGDRPNTEAFF	TGCAGCGTTGGAGACAGGCCGAACACTGAAGCTTTCTTT
TRBV7-7	TRBJ2-1	few	NA	CASSLGTSINRDEQFF	TGTGCCAGCAGCTTAGGGACTTCAATTAATAGGGATGAGCAGTTCTTC
TRBV24-1	TRBJ1-1	NA	NA	CATSGPGARNTEAFF	TGTGCCACCAGTGGTCCAGGGGCCCGGAACACTGAAGCTTTCTTT
TRBV28	TRBJ1-2	few	NA	CASRPYKGSNYGYTF	TGTGCCAGCAGGCCATATAAGGGGAGCAACTATGGCTACACCTTC
TRBV28	TRBJ2-7	few	NA	CASSVSGYEQYF	TGTGCCAGCAGTGTTAGCGGCTACGAGCAGTACTTC
TRBV5-1	TRBJ2-1	few	TRBD2	CASSLARSSGNYNEQFF	TGCGCCAGCAGCTTGGCCCGCAGTAGCGGGAACTACAATGAGCAGTTCTTC
TRBV9	TRBJ2-3	few	TRBD1	CASTLTGGADTQYF	TGTGCCAGCACCTTGACAGGGGGCGCAGATACGCAGTATTTT
TRBV2	TRBJ2-3	NA	NA	CASSETGSTDTQYF	TGTGCCAGCAGTGAAACGGGTAGCACAGATACGCAGTATTTT
TRBV15	TRBJ1-2	NA	TRBD1	CVTSRDLGQGTNYGYTF	TGTGTCACCAGCAGAGATTTGGGACAGGGGACGAACTATGGCTACACCTTC
TRBV10-3	TRBJ2-3	many	TRBD2	CAISDVAGTDTQYF	TGTGCCATCAGTGACGTAGCGGGAACAGATACGCAGTATTTT
TRBV3-1	TRBJ2-3	many	TRBD1	CASSHPRQGAGDTQYF	TGTGCCAGCAGCCATCCACGACAGGGAGCAGGGGATACGCAGTATTTT
TRBV28	TRBJ2-7	NA	TRBD1	CASSFTSPGQGRYEQYF	TGTGCCAGCAGTTTCACTTCCCCGGGACAGGGAAGGTACGAGCAGTACTTC
TRBV28	TRBJ2-7	few	NA	CASSSYRDREQYF	TGTGCCAGCAGTTCCTACAGGGATCGGGAGCAGTACTTC
TRBV2	TRBJ2-1	many	TRBD2	CASSLNGLAGELEQFF	TGTGCCAGCAGTCTAAACGGACTAGCGGGAGAACTTGAGCAGTTCTTC
TRBV30	TRBJ1-4	NA	NA	CAWSVLGRGNEKLFF	TGTGCCTGGAGTGTATTGGGGCGAGGTAATGAAAAACTGTTTTTT
TRBV19	TRBJ2-7	NA	NA	CATLTSSYEQYF	TGTGCGACCTTGACATCCTCCTACGAGCAGTACTTC
TRBV14	TRBJ2-1	few	TRBD2	CASSRREGPSGSNEQFF	TGTGCCAGCAGCCGACGGGAAGGGCCTAGCGGGAGTAATGAGCAGTTCTTC
TRBV6-6	TRBJ1-1	many	NA	CASAMNTEAFF	TGTGCCAGCGCCATGAACACTGAAGCTTTCTTT
TRBV15	TRBJ2-3	NA	TRBD2	CATTRDYPSTDTQYF	TGTGCCACCACCCGGGACTACCCGAGCACAGATACGCAGTATTTT
TRBV29-1	TRBJ2-5	NA	NA	CSARTGEETQYF	TGCAGCGCCCGGACGGGAGAAGAGACCCAGTACTTC
TRBV5-1	TRBJ2-7	NA	NA	CASSLDTRTTGEQYF	TGCGCCAGCAGCTTGGACACTCGAACGACAGGCGAGCAGTACTTC
TRBV20-1	TRBJ2-3	few	TRBD2	CSALRGEGPEDTQYF	TGCAGTGCCTTACGGGGGGAGGGCCCGGAAGATACGCAGTATTTT